The 10 T cell receptor beta chains below come from one sample, sequenced in a study of cytomegalovirus exposure and HLA in healthy donors. Primers included in the PCR were 60 Vbeta and 13 Jbeta primers. The protocol was immunoSEQ multiplex PCR, while the TCRdb copy is restricted to in-frame clones and leaves out a portion. The sample has more than 150,000 clones; about 80% are singletons. The sample consisted of PBMCs. The receptors originated from a middle-aged man in good health and CMV-seronegative.

This rearrangement joins TRBV25-1 to TRBJ2-7; 8 bases agree with TRBD2. Trimming cost V 6 bases and J 3 bases; bases outside gene matches: 4. The CDR3 runs to 13 residues. Germline-derived CDR1 and CDR2 are MGHDK and SYGVNS. CDR3 sequence: CASSGSGSYEQYF. The CDR3 DNA sequence: TGTGCCAGCAGCGGGAGCGGGAGCTACGAGCAGTACTTC.

The rearrangement joins TRBV15 to TRBJ2-7, with 8 bases fitting TRBD1. Germline V lookup: CDR1 LNHNV, CDR2 YYDKDF (reference sequence). CDR3 length equals 14 residues. V trimming: 7 bases; J trimming: 6 bases; junction bases outside the gene matches: 11. The chain's CDR3 is CATTPDREITEQYF. The DNA of the CDR3 is TGTGCCACCACTCCGGACAGGGAGATCACCGAGCAGTACTTC.

V gene TRBV5-6 combines with J gene TRBJ1-6; 11 bases line up with TRBD1. Germline V lookup: CDR1 SGHDT, CDR2 YYEEEE. This CDR3 has 15 residues. Losses at the gene ends were 4 bases for V and 9 bases for J; bases not matched to a gene: 6. The CDR3 loop is CASSGTGTGGSPLHF. Here the CDR3 DNA reads TGTGCCAGCAGCGGTACCGGGACAGGGGGTTCACCCCTCCACTTT. The complete variable domain, with remaining parts taken from reference TRBV5-6 and TRBJ1-6, reads DAGVTQSPTHLIKTRGQQVTLRCSPKSGHDTVSWYQQALGQGPQFIFQYYEEEERQRGNFPDRFSGHQFPNYSSELNVNALLLGDSALYLCASSGTGTGGSPLHFGNGTRLTVT.

The chain has TRBV5-6 and TRBJ1-5; D gene unclear. The germline V gene encodes CDR1 SGHDT and CDR2 YYEEEE. The length of the CDR3 is 16 residues. The ends were cut back, 2 bases at V and 4 bases at J, with 16 bases in the middle. The CDR3 DNA sequence: TGTGCCAGCAGCTTACGGGGTACGAGGATTAATCAGCCCCAGCATTTT. Translated: CASSLRGTRINQPQHF.

In this sample, this clone turned up a few times. This rearrangement joins TRBV30 to TRBJ2-3, with 10 bases fitting TRBD2. The germline gives CDR1 GTSNPN, CDR2 SVGIG (reference sequence). The V and J ends lost 3 bases and 5 bases, in that order; junction bases with no gene match: 8. The CDR3 is made up of 15 amino acids. The CDR3 sequence is CAWRASGSQKDTQYF. Here the CDR3 DNA reads TGTGCCTGGAGGGCTAGCGGGAGTCAGAAAGATACGCAGTATTTT.

The chain combines TRBV6-1 with TRBJ1-1; no firm D call. The CDR3 length is 11 residues. Germline V gene data show CDR1 as MNHNS and CDR2 as SASEGT. Trimming cost V 3 bases and J 7 bases, with 6 bases left between them. CDR3 amino acids: CASSEFIEAFF. In DNA, the CDR3 is TGTGCCAGCAGTGAGTTCATTGAAGCTTTCTTT.

The chain combines TRBV29-1 with TRBJ2-5; D is perhaps TRBD1 (6 bases). The J call may be in error: the DNA end matches TRBJ2-7 better. Germline loops: CDR1 SQVTM, CDR2 ANQGSEA. The CDR3 runs to 14 residues. CDR3 DNA: TGCAGCGTTGGGACCTCAGGGGATTCCTACGAGCAGTACTTC. It codes for CSVGTSGDSYEQYF.

This chain joins TRBV27 and TRBJ2-1; unclear D gene. Germline CDR1 MNHEY, CDR2 SMNVEV (reference sequence). Trimming took 0 bases from V and 8 from J, leaving 8 bases between them. The CDR3 is 13 amino acids. The DNA of the CDR3 is TGTGCCAGCAGTTTATCCCTCCCGGATGAGCAGTTCTTC. Translation gives CASSLSLPDEQFF.

The chain employs TRBV6-5 and TRBJ2-3; the match to TRBD1 covers 7 bases. This CDR3 region has 14 residues. CDR1 and CDR2 from the germline V gene are MNHEY and SVGAGI. V trimming: 7 bases; J trimming: 2 bases; junction bases outside the gene matches: 6. DNA for the CDR3: TGTGCCAGCAACCAACAGGGGTACACAGATACGCAGTATTTT. Protein product: CASNQQGYTDTQYF.

The V and J genes are TRBV7-9 and TRBJ2-2; D is ambiguous. The CDR3 spans 16 residues. The germline V gene has CDR1 SEHNR and CDR2 FQNEAQ (reference sequence). V was pared by 5 bases and J by 6 bases, with 19 bases between. CDR3 DNA sequence: TGTGCCAGCAGCCCTCTTTACCCGGGTGTGGCCGGGGAGCTGTTTTTT. This translates into CASSPLYPGVAGELFF.